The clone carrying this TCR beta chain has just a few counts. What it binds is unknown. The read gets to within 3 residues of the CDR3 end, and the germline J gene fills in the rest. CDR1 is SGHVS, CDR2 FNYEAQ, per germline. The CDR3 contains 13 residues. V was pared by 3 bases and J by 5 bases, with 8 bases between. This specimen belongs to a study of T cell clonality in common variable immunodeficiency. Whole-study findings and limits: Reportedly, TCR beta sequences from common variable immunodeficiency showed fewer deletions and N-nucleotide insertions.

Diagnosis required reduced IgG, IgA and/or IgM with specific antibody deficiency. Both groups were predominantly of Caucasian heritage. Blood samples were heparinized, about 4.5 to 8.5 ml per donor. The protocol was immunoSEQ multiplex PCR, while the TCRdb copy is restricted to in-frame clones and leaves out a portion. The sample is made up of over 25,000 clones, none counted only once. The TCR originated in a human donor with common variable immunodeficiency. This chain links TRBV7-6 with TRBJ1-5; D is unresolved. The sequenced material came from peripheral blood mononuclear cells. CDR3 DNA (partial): TGTGCCAGCAGCTTCCAGGAAGATCAGCCC. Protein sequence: CASSFQEDQP. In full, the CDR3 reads CASSFQEDQPQHF.